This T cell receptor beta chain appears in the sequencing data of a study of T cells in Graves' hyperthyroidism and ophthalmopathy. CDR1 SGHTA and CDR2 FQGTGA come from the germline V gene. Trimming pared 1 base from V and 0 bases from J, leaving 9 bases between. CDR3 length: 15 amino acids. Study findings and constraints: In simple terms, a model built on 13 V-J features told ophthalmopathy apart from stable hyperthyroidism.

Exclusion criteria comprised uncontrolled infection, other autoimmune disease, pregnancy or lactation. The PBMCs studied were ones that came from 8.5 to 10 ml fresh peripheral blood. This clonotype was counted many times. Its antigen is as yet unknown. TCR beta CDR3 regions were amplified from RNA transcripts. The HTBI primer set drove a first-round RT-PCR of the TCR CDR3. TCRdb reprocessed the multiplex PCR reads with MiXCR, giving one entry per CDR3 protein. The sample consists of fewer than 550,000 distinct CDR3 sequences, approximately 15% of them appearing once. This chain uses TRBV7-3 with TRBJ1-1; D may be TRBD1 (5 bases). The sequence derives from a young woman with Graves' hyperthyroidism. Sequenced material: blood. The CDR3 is CASSLNPGVNTEAFF. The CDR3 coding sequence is TGTGCCAGCAGCTTAAACCCGGGGGTGAACACTGAAGCTTTCTTT.